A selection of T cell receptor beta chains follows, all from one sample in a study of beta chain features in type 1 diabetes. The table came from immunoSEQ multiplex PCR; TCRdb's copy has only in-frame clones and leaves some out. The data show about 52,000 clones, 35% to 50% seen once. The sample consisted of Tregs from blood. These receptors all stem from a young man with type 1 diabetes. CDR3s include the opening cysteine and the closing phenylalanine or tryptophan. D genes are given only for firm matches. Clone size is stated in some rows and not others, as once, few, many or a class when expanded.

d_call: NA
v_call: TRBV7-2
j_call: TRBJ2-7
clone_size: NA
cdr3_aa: CASSRRHYREGYEQYF
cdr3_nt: TGTGCCAGCAGCCGTCGCCATTACAGGGAAGGCTACGAGCAGTACTTC

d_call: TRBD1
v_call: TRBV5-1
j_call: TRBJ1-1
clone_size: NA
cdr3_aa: CASSLGQGITEAFF
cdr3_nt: TGCGCCAGCAGCTTGGGACAGGGAATTACTGAAGCTTTCTTT

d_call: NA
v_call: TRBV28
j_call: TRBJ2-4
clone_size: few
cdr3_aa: CASSSQGRAGQAKNIQYF
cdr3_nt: TGTGCCAGCAGTTCCCAGGGAAGAGCCGGCCAAGCCAAAAACATTCAGTACTTC

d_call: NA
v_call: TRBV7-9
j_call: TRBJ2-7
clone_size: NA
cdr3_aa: CASSVSSLEQYF
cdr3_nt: TGTGCCAGCAGCGTTAGTTCTCTCGAGCAGTACTTC

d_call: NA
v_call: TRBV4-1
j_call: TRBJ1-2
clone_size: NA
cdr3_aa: CASSQSLGSVGYTF
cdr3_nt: TGCGCCAGCAGCCAATCCCTCGGGTCCGTTGGCTACACCTTC

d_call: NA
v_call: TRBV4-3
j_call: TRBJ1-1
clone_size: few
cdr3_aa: CASSQDRTALMNTEAFF
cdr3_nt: TGCGCCAGCAGCCAAGATCGGACAGCACTCATGAACACTGAAGCTTTCTTT

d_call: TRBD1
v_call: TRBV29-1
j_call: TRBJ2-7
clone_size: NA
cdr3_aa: CSVLRGSLNEQYF
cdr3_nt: TGCAGCGTTCTCAGGGGGAGTCTAAACGAGCAGTACTTC

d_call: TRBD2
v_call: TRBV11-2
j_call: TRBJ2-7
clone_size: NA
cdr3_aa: CASSTLAGGVIYEQYF
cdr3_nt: TGTGCCAGCAGCACCCTAGCGGGAGGGGTGATCTACGAGCAGTACTTC

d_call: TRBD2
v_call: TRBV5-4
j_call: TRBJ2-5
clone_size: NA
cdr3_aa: CASSSLGSGSLWKTQYF
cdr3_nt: TGTGCCAGCAGCTCCCTGGGTAGCGGGAGTCTCTGGAAGACCCAGTACTTC

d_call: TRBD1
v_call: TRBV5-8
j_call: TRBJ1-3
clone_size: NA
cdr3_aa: CASSLQGAPGNTIYF
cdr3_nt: TGTGCCAGCAGCTTACAGGGGGCACCTGGAAACACCATATATTTT

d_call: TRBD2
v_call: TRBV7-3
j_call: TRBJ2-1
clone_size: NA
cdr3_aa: CASSLTSLAGSNEQFF
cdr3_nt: TGTGCCAGCAGCTTAACGTCCCTAGCGGGAAGTAATGAGCAGTTCTTC

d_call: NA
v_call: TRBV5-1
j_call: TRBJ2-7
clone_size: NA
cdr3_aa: CASSLQPDRPHAHYF
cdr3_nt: TGCGCCAGCAGCTTGCAGCCAGACAGGCCCCATGCCCATTACTTC

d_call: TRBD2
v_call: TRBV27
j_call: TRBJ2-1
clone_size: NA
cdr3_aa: CASSRTGTSDYNEQFF
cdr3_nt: TGTGCCAGCAGCCGAACCGGGACTAGCGACTACAATGAGCAGTTCTTC

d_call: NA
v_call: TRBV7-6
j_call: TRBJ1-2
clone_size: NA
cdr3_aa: CASSPRAGDDGYTF
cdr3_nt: TGTGCCAGCAGCCCTCGGGCAGGGGATGATGGCTACACCTTC

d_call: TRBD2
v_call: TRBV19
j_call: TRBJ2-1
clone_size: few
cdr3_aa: CASSTGGRAARNEQFF
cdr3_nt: TGTGCCAGTAGTACGGGCGGGAGGGCCGCTAGGAATGAGCAGTTCTTC

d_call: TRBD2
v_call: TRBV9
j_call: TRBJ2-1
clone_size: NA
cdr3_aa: CASSVTSGSYQGGYNEQFF
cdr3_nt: TGTGCCAGCAGCGTCACTAGCGGGAGTTACCAGGGTGGCTACAATGAGCAGTTCTTC

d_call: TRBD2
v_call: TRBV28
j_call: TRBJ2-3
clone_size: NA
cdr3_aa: CASSLGLAVFTDTQYF
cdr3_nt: TGTGCCAGCAGTTTAGGACTAGCGGTGTTCACAGATACGCAGTATTTT

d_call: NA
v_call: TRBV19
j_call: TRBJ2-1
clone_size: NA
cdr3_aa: CASSIESLGANEQFF
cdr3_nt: TGTGCCAGTAGTATAGAAAGCCTAGGCGCCAATGAGCAGTTCTTC

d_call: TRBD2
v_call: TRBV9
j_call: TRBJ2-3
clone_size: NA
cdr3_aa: CASSGRLAGGADTQYF
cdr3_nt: TGTGCCAGCAGCGGAAGACTAGCGGGAGGCGCAGATACGCAGTATTTT

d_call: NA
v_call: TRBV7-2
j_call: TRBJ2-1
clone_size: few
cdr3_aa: CASSLASGNSYNEQFF
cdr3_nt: TGTGCCAGCAGCTTAGCCAGCGGAAACTCCTACAATGAGCAGTTCTTC

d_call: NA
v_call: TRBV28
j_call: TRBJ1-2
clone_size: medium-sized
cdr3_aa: CASKTPANYGYTF
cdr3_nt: TGTGCCAGCAAAACGCCAGCTAACTATGGCTACACCTTC

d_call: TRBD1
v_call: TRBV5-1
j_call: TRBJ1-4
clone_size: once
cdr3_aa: CASSQGATNEKLFF
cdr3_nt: TGCGCCAGCAGTCAGGGGGCCACTAATGAAAAACTGTTTTTT

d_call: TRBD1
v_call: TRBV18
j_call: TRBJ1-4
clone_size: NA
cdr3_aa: CASSPRTGNEKLFF
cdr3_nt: TGTGCCAGCTCACCACGGACAGGGAATGAAAAACTGTTTTTT

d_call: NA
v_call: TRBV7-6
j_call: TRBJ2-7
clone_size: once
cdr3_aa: CASSEVVERSYEQYF
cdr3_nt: TGTGCCAGCTCGGAGGTTGTAGAGAGAAGCTACGAGCAGTACTTC

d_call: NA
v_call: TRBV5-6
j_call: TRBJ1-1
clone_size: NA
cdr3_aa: CASSSMNTEAFF
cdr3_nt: TGTGCCAGCAGCTCTATGAACACTGAAGCTTTCTTT

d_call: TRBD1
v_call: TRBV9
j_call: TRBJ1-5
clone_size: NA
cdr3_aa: CASSATGNSNQPQHF
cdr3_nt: TGTGCCAGCAGCGCGACAGGGAATAGCAATCAGCCCCAGCATTTT

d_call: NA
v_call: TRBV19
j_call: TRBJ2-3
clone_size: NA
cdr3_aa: CASSMLALATDTQYF
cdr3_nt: TGTGCCAGTAGTATGCTAGCCCTAGCCACAGATACGCAGTATTTT

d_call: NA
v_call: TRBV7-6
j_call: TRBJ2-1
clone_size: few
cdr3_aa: CASSLNAVYNEQFF
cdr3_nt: TGTGCCAGCAGCTTAAACGCGGTCTACAATGAGCAGTTCTTC

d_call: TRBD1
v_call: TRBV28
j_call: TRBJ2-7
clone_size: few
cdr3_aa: CASRKSGTGAYEQYF
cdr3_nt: TGTGCCAGCAGAAAATCCGGGACAGGGGCGTACGAGCAGTACTTC

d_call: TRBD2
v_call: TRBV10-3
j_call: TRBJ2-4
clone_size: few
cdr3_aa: CAISAGTIAKNIQYF
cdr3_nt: TGTGCCATCAGTGCGGGGACTATAGCCAAAAACATTCAGTACTTC

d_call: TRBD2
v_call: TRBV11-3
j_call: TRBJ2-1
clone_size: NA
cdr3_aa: CASRVRAGVDEQFF
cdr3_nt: TGTGCCAGCAGAGTGAGAGCGGGAGTGGATGAGCAGTTCTTC

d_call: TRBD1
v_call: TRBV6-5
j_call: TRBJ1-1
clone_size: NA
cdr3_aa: CASSYTSTGEAEAFF
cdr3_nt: TGTGCCAGCAGTTACACCTCCACAGGGGAGGCTGAAGCTTTCTTT

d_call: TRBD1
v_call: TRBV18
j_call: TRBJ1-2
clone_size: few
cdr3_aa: CASSPLDRAGGYTF
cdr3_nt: TGTGCCAGCTCACCACTGGACAGGGCGGGTGGCTACACCTTC

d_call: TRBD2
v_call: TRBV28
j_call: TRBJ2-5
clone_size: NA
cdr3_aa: CASSLLGTSGSQETQYF
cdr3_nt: TGTGCCAGCAGTTTGTTGGGGACTAGCGGGAGCCAAGAGACCCAGTACTTC

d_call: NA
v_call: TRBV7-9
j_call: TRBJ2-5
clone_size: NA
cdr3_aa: CASSLRAGRLTGETQYF
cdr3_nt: TGTGCCAGCAGCCTAAGGGCAGGGAGGTTAACGGGAGAGACCCAGTACTTC

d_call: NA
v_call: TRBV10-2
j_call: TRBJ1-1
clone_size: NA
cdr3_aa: CASSETQGFTEAFF
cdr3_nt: TGCGCCAGCAGTGAGACCCAGGGGTTTACTGAAGCTTTCTTT

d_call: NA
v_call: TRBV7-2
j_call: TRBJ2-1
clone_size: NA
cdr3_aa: CASSLGAGTYNEQFF
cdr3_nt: TGTGCCAGCAGCTTAGGGGCAGGGACTTACAATGAGCAGTTCTTC

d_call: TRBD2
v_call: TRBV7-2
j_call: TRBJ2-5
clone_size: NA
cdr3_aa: CASSPLAWGGETQYF
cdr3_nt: TGTGCCAGCTCCCCCCTAGCGTGGGGGGGAGAGACCCAGTACTTC

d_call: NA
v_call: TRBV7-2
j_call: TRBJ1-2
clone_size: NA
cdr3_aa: CASSLSSGQSNYGYTF
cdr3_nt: TGTGCCAGCAGTCTTTCGTCGGGTCAATCGAACTATGGCTACACCTTC

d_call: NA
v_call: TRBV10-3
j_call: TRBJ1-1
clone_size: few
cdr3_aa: CAISEYRETEAFF
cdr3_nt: TGTGCCATCAGTGAGTACAGGGAGACTGAAGCTTTCTTT